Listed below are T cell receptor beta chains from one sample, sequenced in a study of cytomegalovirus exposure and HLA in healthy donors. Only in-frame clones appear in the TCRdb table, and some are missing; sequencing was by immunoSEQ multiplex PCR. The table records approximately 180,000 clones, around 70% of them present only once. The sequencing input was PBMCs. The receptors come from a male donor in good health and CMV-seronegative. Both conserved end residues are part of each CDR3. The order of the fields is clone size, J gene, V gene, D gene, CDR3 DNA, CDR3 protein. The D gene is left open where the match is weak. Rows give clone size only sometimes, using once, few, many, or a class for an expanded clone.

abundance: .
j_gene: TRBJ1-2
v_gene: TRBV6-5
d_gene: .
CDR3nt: TGTGCCAGCAGTTTGGTTCAGACAACTAACTATGGCTACACCTTC
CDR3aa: CASSLVQTTNYGYTF

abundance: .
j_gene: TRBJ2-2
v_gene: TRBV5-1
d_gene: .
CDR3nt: TGCGCCAGCAGCTTAGAGACTGCGAACACCGGGGAGCTGTTTTTT
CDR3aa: CASSLETANTGELFF

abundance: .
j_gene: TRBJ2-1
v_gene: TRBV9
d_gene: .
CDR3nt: TGTGCCAGCAGCGTAGTAGGGAGCTCCTACAATGAGCAGTTCTTC
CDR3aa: CASSVVGSSYNEQFF

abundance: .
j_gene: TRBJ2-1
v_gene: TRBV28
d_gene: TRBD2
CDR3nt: TGTGCCAGCAGTGCGGGAGGATTTACCTACAATGAGCAGTTCTTC
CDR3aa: CASSAGGFTYNEQFF

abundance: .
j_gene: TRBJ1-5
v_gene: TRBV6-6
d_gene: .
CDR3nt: TGTGCCAGCAGAAGCAGGGGCGAGCAGCCCCAGCATTTT
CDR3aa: CASRSRGEQPQHF

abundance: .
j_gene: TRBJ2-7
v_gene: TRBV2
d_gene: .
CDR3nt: TGTGCCAGCACGCTGAGCTACGAGCAGTACTTC
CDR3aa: CASTLSYEQYF

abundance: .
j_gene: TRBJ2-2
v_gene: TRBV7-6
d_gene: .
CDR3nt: TGTGCCAGCAGCTTAGCCTCCGGGGAGCTGTTTTTT
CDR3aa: CASSLASGELFF

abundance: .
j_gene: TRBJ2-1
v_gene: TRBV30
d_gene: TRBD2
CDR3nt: TGTGCCTGGAGCGGGGGGATCTACAATGAGCAGTTCTTC
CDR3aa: CAWSGGIYNEQFF

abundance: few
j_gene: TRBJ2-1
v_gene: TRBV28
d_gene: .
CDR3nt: TGTGCCAGCAGACCGGACTCCTCCTACAATGAGCAGTTCTTC
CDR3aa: CASRPDSSYNEQFF

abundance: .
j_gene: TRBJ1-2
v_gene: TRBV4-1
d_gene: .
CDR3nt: TGCGCCAGCAGCCAAGGGCTCCCCAGCGACTATGGCTACACCTTC
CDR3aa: CASSQGLPSDYGYTF

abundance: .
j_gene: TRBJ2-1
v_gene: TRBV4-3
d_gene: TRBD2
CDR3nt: TGCGCCAGCAGCCAAGATCCTCTAGCGGGTTCCTACAATGAGCAGTTCTTC
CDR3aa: CASSQDPLAGSYNEQFF

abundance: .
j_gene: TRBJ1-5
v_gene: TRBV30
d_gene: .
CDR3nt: TGTGCCTACGACTGGGGCGATAGCAATCAGCCCCAGCATTTT
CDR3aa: CAYDWGDSNQPQHF

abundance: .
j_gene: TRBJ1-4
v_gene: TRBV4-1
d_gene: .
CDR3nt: TGCGCCAGCAGCCAAGGGACAGTTGCAACTAATGAAAAACTGTTTTTT
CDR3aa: CASSQGTVATNEKLFF

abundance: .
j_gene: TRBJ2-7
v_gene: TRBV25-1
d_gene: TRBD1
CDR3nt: TGTGCCAGCCAGGGGGCCCTCTCCTACGAGCAGTACTTC
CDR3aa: CASQGALSYEQYF

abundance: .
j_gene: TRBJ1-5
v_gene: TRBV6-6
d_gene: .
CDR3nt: TGTGCCAGCAGTTACGGGAGAGGAATGGGCAATCAGCCCCAGCATTTT
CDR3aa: CASSYGRGMGNQPQHF

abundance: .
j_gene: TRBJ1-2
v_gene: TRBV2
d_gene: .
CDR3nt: TGTGCCAGCAGTGAAGGGGGGGGTCTCTATGGCTACACCTTC
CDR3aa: CASSEGGGLYGYTF

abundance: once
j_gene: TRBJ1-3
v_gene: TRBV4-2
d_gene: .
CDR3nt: TGTGCCAGCAGCCCGGCGGCCTCTGGAAACACCATATATTTT
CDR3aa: CASSPAASGNTIYF

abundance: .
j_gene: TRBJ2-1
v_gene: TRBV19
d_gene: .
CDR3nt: TGTGCCAGTAGTCCTACAGGGAGCTCCTACAATGAGCAGTTCTTC
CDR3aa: CASSPTGSSYNEQFF

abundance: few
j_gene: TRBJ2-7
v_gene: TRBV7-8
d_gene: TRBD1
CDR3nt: TGTGCCAGCAGCTTAGGGACAGGGGGCTGGTGGGAGCAGTACTTC
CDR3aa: CASSLGTGGWWEQYF

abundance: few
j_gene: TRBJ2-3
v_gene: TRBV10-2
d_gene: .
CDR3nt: TGCGCCAGCAGTGAGGTCTATACGCAGTATTTT
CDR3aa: CASSEVYTQYF

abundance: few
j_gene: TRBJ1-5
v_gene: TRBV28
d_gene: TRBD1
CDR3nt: TGTGCCAGCAGCACGACAGGGTTTCAGCCCCAGCATTTT
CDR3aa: CASSTTGFQPQHF

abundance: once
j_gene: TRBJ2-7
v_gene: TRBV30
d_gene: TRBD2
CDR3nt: TGTGCCTGGAGTGTACGGCTAGCGGGATCCTACGAGCAGTACTTC
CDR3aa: CAWSVRLAGSYEQYF

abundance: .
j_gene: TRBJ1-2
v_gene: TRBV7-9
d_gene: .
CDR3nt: TGTGCCAGCAGCTTAGCGGCCGAGACAGCATATGGCTACACCTTC
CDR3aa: CASSLAAETAYGYTF

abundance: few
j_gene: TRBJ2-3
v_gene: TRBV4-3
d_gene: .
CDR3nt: TGCGCCAGCAGCCAAGACGGGAGTGGCACAGATACGCAGTATTTT
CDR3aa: CASSQDGSGTDTQYF

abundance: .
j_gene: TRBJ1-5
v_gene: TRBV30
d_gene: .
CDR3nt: TGTGCCTGGAGTGTTGCGAAAACAGGGTACTATAGCAATCAGCCCCAGCATTTT
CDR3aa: CAWSVAKTGYYSNQPQHF

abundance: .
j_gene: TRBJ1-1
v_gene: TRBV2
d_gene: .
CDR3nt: TGTGCCAGCAGGTTGTTAGCTTCTGGGAGTGAAGCTTTCTTT
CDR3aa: CASRLLASGSEAFF